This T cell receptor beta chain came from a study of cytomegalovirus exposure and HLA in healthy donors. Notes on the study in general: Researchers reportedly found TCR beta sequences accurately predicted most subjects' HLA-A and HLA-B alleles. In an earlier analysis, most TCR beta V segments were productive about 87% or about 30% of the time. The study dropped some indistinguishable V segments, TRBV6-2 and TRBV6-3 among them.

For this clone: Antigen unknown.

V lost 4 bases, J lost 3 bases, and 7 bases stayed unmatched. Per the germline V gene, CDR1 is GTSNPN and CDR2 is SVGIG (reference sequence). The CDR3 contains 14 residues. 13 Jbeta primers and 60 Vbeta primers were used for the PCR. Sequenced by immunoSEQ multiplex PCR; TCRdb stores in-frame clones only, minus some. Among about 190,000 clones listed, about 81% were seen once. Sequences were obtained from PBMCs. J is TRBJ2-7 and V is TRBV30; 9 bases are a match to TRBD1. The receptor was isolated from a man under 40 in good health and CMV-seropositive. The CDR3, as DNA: TGTGCCTGGACTCCCGGGACAGGGAACTACGAGCAGTACTTC. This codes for CAWTPGTGNYEQYF.